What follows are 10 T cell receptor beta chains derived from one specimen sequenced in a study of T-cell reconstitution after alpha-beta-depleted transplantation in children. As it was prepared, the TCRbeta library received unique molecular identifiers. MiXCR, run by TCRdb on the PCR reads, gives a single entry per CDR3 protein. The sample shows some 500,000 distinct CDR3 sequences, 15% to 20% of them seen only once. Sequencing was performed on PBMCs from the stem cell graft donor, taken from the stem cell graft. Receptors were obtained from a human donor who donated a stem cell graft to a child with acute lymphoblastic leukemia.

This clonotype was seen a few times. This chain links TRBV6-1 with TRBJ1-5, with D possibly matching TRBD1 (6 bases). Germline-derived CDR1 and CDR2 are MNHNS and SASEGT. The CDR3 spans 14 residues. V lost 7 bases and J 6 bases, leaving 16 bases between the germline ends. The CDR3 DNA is TGTGCCAGCACCCTTCACCCACAGGGTCAGCCCCAGCATTTT. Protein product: CASTLHPQGQPQHF.

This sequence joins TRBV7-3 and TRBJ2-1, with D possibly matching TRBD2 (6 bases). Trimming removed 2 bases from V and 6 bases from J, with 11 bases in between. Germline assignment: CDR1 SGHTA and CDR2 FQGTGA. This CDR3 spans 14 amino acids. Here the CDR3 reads CASSLAGPFNEQFF. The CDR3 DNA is TGTGCCAGCAGCTTAGCGGGACCATTCAATGAGCAGTTCTTC.

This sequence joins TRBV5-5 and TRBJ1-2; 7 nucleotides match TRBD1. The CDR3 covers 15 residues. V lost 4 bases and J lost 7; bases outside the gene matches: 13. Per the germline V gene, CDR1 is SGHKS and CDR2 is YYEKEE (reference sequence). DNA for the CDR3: TGTGCCAGCAGCGGAACGGGACAGCTAAGGGTTGGCTACACCTTC. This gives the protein CASSGTGQLRVGYTF.

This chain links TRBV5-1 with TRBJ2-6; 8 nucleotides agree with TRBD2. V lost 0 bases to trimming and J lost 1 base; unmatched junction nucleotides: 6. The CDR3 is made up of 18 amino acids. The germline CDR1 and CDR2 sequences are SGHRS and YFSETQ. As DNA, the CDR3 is TGCGCCAGCAGCTTGGGGCCGGGAGGGCCATCTGGGGCCAACGTCCTGACTTTC. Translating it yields CASSLGPGGPSGANVLTF.

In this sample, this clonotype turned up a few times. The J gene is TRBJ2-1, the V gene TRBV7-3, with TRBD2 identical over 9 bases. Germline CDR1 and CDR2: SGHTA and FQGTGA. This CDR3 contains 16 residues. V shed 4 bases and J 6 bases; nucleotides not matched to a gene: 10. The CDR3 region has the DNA TGTGCCAGCAGCTCCTCAGAGACTAGCGGCATCAATGAGCAGTTCTTC. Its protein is CASSSSETSGINEQFF.

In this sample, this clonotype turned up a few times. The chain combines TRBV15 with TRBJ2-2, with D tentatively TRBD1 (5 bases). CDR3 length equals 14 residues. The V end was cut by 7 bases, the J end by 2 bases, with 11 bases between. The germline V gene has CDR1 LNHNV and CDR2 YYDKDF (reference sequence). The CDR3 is CATMGRRNTGELFF. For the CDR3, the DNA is TGTGCCACCATGGGGCGGCGCAACACCGGGGAGCTGTTTTTT.

CDR3 DNA sequence: TGTGCCAGCAGTTCCCGGGACAGCTATGGCTACACCTTC. Translation gives CASSSRDSYGYTF. The rearrangement joins TRBV27 to TRBJ1-2; 7 bases are a match to TRBD1. The CDR3 runs 13 residues. The junction had 3 bases not matched to a gene; V was cut back by 4 bases and J by 4 bases. In germline, CDR1 is MNHEY, CDR2 SMNVEV (reference sequence).

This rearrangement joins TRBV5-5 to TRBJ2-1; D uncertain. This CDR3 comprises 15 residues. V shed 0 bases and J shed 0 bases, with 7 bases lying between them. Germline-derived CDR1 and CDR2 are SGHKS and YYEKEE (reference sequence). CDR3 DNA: TGTGCCAGCAGCTTGGGCCAGACCTCCTACAATGAGCAGTTCTTC. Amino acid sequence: CASSLGQTSYNEQFF.

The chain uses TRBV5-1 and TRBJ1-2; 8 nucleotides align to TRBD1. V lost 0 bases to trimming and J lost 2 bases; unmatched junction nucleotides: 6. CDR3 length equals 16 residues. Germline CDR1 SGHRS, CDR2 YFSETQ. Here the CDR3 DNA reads TGCGCCAGCAGCTTGGGGGCTCGGACAGGGAACTATGGCTACACCTTC. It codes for CASSLGARTGNYGYTF.

CDR3 region: CASSQPDHFPEGFENEQFF. As DNA, the CDR3 is TGTGCCAGCAGCCAACCGGACCACTTCCCCGAGGGTTTTGAGAATGAGCAGTTCTTC. The V call is TRBV14, the J call TRBJ2-1; possibly TRBD2 for D (5 bases). This CDR3 has 19 amino acids. Trimming took off 2 bases at V and 7 bases at J, with 27 bases between the two ends. Germline V gives CDR1 SGHDN, CDR2 FVKESK.